These 20 T cell receptor beta chains originate from one sample sequenced in a study of shared clonotypes between healthy human individuals. Method: immunoSEQ multiplex PCR; TCRdb's copy keeps in-frame clones and lacks some. The table has 450,000 to 500,000 clones, roughly 80% seen once. The sequencing sample was made of PBMCs. The receptors shown here come from a woman aged 40-49 years in good health. Some clones in this sample may be carry-over from other donors' samples.

This chain joins TRBV5-4 and TRBJ2-3; the D call may be TRBD1 or TRBD2 (6 bases each). This CDR3 contains 14 residues. Trimming took off 0 bases at V and 5 bases at J, with 10 bases between the two ends. In germline, CDR1 is SGHNT, CDR2 YYREEE (reference sequence). Written as DNA, the CDR3 is TGTGCCAGCAGCTTGGGGGGGGCGGAAGATACGCAGTATTTT. Encoded protein: CASSLGGAEDTQYF.

The V and J genes are TRBV5-4 and TRBJ2-7, with D perhaps TRBD2 (5 bases). Germline V gene sequence: CDR1 SGHNT, CDR2 YYREEE (reference sequence). Trimming took off 0 bases at V and 5 bases at J, with 15 bases between the two ends. This CDR3 is built from 15 residues. CDR3 region: CASSLALLEGHEQYF. CDR3 bases: TGTGCCAGCAGCTTGGCCTTGCTAGAGGGCCACGAGCAGTACTTC.

The V and J genes are TRBV2 and TRBJ2-2; 11 nucleotides agree with TRBD2. Trimming removed 6 bases from V and 8 bases from J; junction bases left unmatched: 26. The length of the CDR3 is 21 residues. Germline loops: CDR1 SNHLY, CDR2 FYNNEI. CDR3 protein: CASSAPRGSSGRRSVFGELFF. DNA of the CDR3: TGTGCCAGCAGCGCCCCTCGGGGGTCTAGCGGGAGGAGGTCGGTATTTGGGGAGCTGTTTTTT.

For this clone: The sample contains more than one DNA sequence encoding this CDR3. The rearrangement uses TRBV29-1 and TRBJ2-7; 12 positions agree with TRBD2. Unmatched junction bases numbered 3, after V lost 5 bases and J lost 4 bases. The CDR3 runs 13 residues. Germline-derived CDR1 and CDR2 are SQVTM and ANQGSEA. CDR3 sequence (DNA): TGCAGCGTTCGGCTAGCGGGGGGGTACGAGCAGTACTTC. As protein: CSVRLAGGYEQYF.

In this sample, this clone turned up many times. The chain recombines TRBV7-2 with TRBJ2-3; 7 bases map to TRBD2. The ends lost 4 bases at V and 1 base at J; junction bases unmatched: 8. The CDR3 contains 16 residues. Germline lookup yields CDR1 SGHTA and CDR2 FQGNSA. The CDR3 nucleotides read TGTGCCAGCAGCTCCCAGCGGGGACTGGGCACAGATACGCAGTATTTT. It yields the protein CASSSQRGLGTDTQYF.

The chain uses TRBV2 and TRBJ1-5; D is uncertain. From germline, CDR1 is SNHLY and CDR2 FYNNEI. V lost 3 bases and J 0 bases, leaving 12 bases between the germline ends. This CDR3 has 16 residues. The CDR3: CASSDAPTLSNQPQHF. The CDR3 bases are TGTGCCAGCAGTGACGCCCCGACACTTAGCAATCAGCCCCAGCATTTT.

The gene calls are TRBV28 and TRBJ2-1; 8 positions match TRBD2. The germline V gene encodes CDR1 MDHEN and CDR2 SYDVKM. V shed 6 bases and J 5 bases; nucleotides not matched to a gene: 9. CDR3 length: 15 residues. The CDR3 nucleotides are TGTGCCAGCAGCCCGGGGGGGGGATTCGACAATGAGCAGTTCTTC. Residues: CASSPGGGFDNEQFF.

This clone has more than one count but fewer than ten. The chain employs TRBV6-5 and TRBJ2-1; 13 bases match TRBD2. This CDR3 has 16 residues. Germline V gives CDR1 MNHEY, CDR2 SVGAGI. V lost 4 bases to trimming and J lost 0 bases; unmatched junction nucleotides: 0. The CDR3 coding sequence is TGTGCCAGCAGTTGGACTAGCGGGAGCTCCTACAATGAGCAGTTCTTC. This encodes CASSWTSGSSYNEQFF.

J is TRBJ2-3 and V is TRBV18; 7 bases line up with TRBD1. J gave up 1 base and V 9 bases, and 7 bases lay outside the gene matches. The CDR3 spans 14 residues. The germline V gene encodes CDR1 KGHSH and CDR2 LQKENI. The CDR3 reads CASSGTAGTDTQYF. The CDR3 nucleotides are TGTGCCAGTTCCGGGACAGCAGGCACAGATACGCAGTATTTT.

The chain couples TRBV7-2 to TRBJ2-1, with 7 bases that match TRBD2. Germline CDR1 reads SGHTA; CDR2 reads FQGNSA. Losses at the gene ends were 5 bases for V and 3 bases for J; bases not matched to a gene: 7. The CDR3 has 15 amino acids. The CDR3 nucleotides read TGTGCCAGCAGCAGGGAGGGAGTTAGCTACAATGAGCAGTTCTTC. Its translation is CASSREGVSYNEQFF.

The chain couples TRBV7-9 to TRBJ2-7, with unresolved D. V lost 1 base and J 3 bases, leaving 10 bases between the germline ends. Germline CDR1 and CDR2: SEHNR and FQNEAQ (reference sequence). This CDR3 region has 14 residues. DNA for the CDR3: TGTGCCAGCAGCTTAGGAGGTCCAAACTACGAGCAGTACTTC. Its translation: CASSLGGPNYEQYF.

The chain uses TRBV7-3 and TRBJ2-6, with D possibly TRBD2 on 6 matching bases. The V gene lost 0 bases and the J gene lost 2 bases, with 14 bases spanning the gap. From germline, CDR1 is SGHTA and CDR2 FQGTGA. The CDR3 has 18 amino acids. The DNA of the CDR3 is TGTGCCAGCAGCTTAACCCCTGGGGGGTGGGCTGGGGCCAACGTCCTGACTTTC. Amino acid sequence: CASSLTPGGWAGANVLTF. Supplemented by reference TRBV7-3 and TRBJ2-6, the full variable domain reads GAGVSQTPSNKVTEKGKYVELRCDPISGHTALYWYRQSLGQGPEFLIYFQGTGAADDSGLPNDRFFAVRPEGSVSTLKIQRTERGDSAVYLCASSLTPGGWAGANVLTFGAGSRLTVL.

V usage is TRBV7-2 and J usage is TRBJ2-7; 10 bases fit TRBD1. The germline CDR1 and CDR2 sequences are SGHTA and FQGNSA. CDR3 length: 14 amino acids. V gave up 4 bases and J gave up 3 bases; unmatched junction bases: 3. Here the CDR3 DNA reads TGTGCCAGCAGCTACGGGACAGGGGTCTACGAGCAGTACTTC. Its protein is CASSYGTGVYEQYF.

The chain links TRBV7-9 to TRBJ1-2, with TRBD1 matching 7 bases. The CDR3 totals 15 residues. Germline CDR1 SEHNR, CDR2 FQNEAQ (reference sequence). Trimming at V came to 1 base and at J to 7 bases, leaving 9 bases not matched to a gene. CDR3 bases: TGTGCCAGCAGCTTAGTACCCGAGGGGGCCTTTGGCTACACCTTC. It is translated as CASSLVPEGAFGYTF.

The gene calls are TRBV7-9 and TRBJ2-1, with TRBD2 matching over 12 bases. CDR1 is SEHNR, CDR2 FQNEAQ, per germline (reference sequence). V was pared by 4 bases and J by 15 bases, with 16 bases of the junction left unmatched. The CDR3 is 16 residues long. The CDR3 region has the DNA TGTGCCAGCAGCTCAAGGGCTAGCGGGAGGGGAAGCCCTTCGTTCTTC. Protein product: CASSSRASGRGSPSFF.

The genes are TRBV9 and TRBJ2-5, with D possibly TRBD1 on 6 matching bases. Trimming pared 7 bases from V and 2 bases from J, leaving 15 bases between. The CDR3 length is 14 residues. From germline, CDR1 is SGDLS and CDR2 YYNGEE. CDR3 residues: CASARGTTQETQYF. The CDR3 DNA is TGTGCCAGCGCGAGGGGGACCACACAAGAGACCCAGTACTTC.

V gene TRBV29-1 combines with J gene TRBJ2-5; unclear D gene. CDR1 SQVTM and CDR2 ANQGSEA come from the germline V gene. The CDR3 is 11 amino acids. The V and J ends lost 3 bases and 2 bases respectively, with 4 bases between them. This CDR3 reads CSVDQQETQYF. The CDR3 region has the DNA TGCAGCGTTGACCAGCAAGAGACCCAGTACTTC.

The chain recombines TRBV11-2 with TRBJ2-1; 7 nucleotides agree with TRBD2. The CDR3 has 14 amino acids. In germline, CDR1 is SGHAT, CDR2 FQNNGV. The trim removed 3 bases at V and 3 bases at J, leaving 2 bases unmatched. CDR3 DNA: TGTGCCAGCAGCTTCTCGGGAGGCTACAATGAGCAGTTCTTC. Amino acid sequence: CASSFSGGYNEQFF.

This chain uses TRBV7-9 with TRBJ2-1; 8 bases map to TRBD1. CDR3 length equals 14 residues. Germline CDR1 reads SEHNR; CDR2 reads FQNEAQ (reference sequence). Trimming removed 7 bases from V and 5 bases from J; junction bases left unmatched: 7. In DNA form, the CDR3 reads TGTGCCAGCATCGAATGGACAGGGCACAATGAGCAGTTCTTC. It specifies CASIEWTGHNEQFF.

The V and J genes are TRBV4-1 and TRBJ2-2; possibly TRBD2 for D (5 bases). Trimming pared 6 bases from V and 7 bases from J, leaving 27 bases between. Per the germline V gene, CDR1 is MGHRA and CDR2 is YSYEKL. This CDR3 contains 18 residues. The CDR3 spells CASSEHLIGGVDNGELFF. The DNA of the CDR3 is TGCGCCAGCAGTGAGCATCTGATAGGAGGCGTCGACAACGGGGAGCTGTTTTTT.